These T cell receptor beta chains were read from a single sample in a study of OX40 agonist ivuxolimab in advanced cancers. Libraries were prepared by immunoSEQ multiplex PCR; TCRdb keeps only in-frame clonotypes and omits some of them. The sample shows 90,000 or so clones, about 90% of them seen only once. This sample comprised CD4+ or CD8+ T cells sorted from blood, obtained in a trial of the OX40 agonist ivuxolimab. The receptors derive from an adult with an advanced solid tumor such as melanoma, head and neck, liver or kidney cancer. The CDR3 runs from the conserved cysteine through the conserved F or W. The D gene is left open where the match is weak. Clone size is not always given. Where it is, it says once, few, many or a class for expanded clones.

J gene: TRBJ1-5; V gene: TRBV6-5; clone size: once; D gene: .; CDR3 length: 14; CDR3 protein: CASRSGQGIQPQHF; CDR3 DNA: TGTGCCAGCAGGTCTGGGCAGGGGATTCAGCCCCAGCATTTT
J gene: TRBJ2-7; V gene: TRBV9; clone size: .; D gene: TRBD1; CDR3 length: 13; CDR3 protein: CASSPGGFDEQYF; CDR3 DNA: TGTGCCAGCAGCCCAGGGGGCTTCGACGAGCAGTACTTC
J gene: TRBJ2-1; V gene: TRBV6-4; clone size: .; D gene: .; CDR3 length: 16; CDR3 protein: CASSDLPGLRHNEQFF; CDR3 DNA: TGTGCCAGCAGTGACTTACCGGGACTGAGACACAATGAGCAGTTCTTC
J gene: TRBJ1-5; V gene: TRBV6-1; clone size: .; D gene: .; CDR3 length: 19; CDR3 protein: CASSEVGRPPEYSNQPQHF; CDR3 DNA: TGTGCCAGCAGTGAAGTTGGACGCCCGCCCGAGTATAGCAATCAGCCCCAGCATTTT
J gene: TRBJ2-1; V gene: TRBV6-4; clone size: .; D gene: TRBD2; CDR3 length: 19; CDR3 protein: CASSEGGLAGGENYNEQFF; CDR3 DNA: TGTGCCAGCAGTGAGGGGGGACTAGCGGGGGGCGAAAACTACAATGAGCAGTTCTTC
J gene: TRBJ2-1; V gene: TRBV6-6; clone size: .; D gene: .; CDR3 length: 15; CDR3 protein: CASSYSTGRNYEQFF; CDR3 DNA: TGTGCCAGCAGTTACTCGACCGGGAGAAATTATGAGCAGTTCTTC
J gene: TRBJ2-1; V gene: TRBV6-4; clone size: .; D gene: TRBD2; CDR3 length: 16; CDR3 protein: CASSATSGRAGNEQFF; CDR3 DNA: TGTGCCAGCAGTGCAACTAGCGGGAGGGCCGGGAATGAGCAGTTCTTC
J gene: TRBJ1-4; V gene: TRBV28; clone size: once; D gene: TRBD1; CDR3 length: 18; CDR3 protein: CASSPPAGTATTNEKLFF; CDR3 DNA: TGTGCCAGCAGCCCTCCCGCCGGGACAGCTACAACTAATGAAAAACTGTTTTTT
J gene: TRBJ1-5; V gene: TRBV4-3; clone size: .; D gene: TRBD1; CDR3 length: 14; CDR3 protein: CASSQDRGVQPQHF; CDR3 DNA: TGCGCCAGCAGCCAGGACAGGGGGGTCCAGCCCCAGCATTTT
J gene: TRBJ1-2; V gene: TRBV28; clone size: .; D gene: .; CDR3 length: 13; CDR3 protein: CASSSQGFYGYTF; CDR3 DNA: TGTGCCAGCAGTTCACAGGGATTCTATGGCTACACCTTC
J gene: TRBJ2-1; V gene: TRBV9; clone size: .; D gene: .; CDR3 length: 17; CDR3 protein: CASSPSGAISSYNEQFF; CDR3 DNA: TGTGCCAGCAGCCCCTCGGGGGCGATAAGCTCCTACAATGAGCAGTTCTTC
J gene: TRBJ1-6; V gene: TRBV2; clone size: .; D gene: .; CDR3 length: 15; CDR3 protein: CASRGEGGPNSPLHF; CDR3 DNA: TGTGCCAGCAGGGGAGAGGGGGGCCCCAATTCACCCCTCCACTTT
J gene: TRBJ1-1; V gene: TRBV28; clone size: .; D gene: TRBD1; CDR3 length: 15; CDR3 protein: CASSLWTGGGTEAFF; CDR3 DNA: TGTGCCAGCAGTTTATGGACAGGGGGAGGAACTGAAGCTTTCTTT
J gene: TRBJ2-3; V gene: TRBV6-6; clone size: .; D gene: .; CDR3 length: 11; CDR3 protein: CASWSTDTQYF; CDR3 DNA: TGTGCCAGCTGGAGCACAGATACGCAGTATTTT
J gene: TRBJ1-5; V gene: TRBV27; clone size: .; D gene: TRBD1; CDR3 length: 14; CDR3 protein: CASTPGGSNQPQHF; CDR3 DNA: TGTGCCAGCACCCCAGGGGGTAGCAATCAGCCCCAGCATTTT
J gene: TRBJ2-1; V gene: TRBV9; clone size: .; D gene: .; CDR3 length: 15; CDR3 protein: CASSVEASAYNEQFF; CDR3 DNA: TGTGCCAGCAGCGTAGAGGCTAGCGCCTACAATGAGCAGTTCTTC
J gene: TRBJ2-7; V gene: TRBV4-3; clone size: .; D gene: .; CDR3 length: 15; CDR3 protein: CASSQALLASYEQYF; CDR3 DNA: TGCGCCAGCAGCCAAGCACTACTAGCCTCCTACGAGCAGTACTTC
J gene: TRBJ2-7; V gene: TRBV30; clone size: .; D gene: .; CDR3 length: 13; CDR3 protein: CAWSEGLPYEQYF; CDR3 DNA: TGTGCCTGGAGTGAAGGGTTACCCTACGAGCAGTACTTC
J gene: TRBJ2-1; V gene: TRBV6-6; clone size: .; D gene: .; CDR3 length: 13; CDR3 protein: CASTATGFFEQFF; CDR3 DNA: TGTGCCAGCACCGCGACAGGCTTTTTCGAGCAGTTCTTC
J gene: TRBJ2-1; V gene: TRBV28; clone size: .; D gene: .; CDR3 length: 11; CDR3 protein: CASSPAREQFF; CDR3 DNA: TGTGCCAGCAGTCCGGCAAGAGAGCAGTTCTTC
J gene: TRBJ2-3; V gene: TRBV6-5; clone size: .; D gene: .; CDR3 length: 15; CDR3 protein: CASSLQSGYADTQYF; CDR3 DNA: TGTGCCAGCAGCTTACAGTCGGGTTATGCAGATACGCAGTATTTT
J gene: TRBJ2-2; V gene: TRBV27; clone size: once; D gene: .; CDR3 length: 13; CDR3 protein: CASSLVRAGELFF; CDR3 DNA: TGTGCCAGCAGTCTCGTTCGGGCCGGGGAGCTGTTTTTT
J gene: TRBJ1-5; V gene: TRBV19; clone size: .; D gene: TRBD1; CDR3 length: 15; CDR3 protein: CASSMKGAGNQPQHF; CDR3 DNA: TGTGCCAGTAGTATGAAGGGGGCGGGTAATCAGCCCCAGCATTTT
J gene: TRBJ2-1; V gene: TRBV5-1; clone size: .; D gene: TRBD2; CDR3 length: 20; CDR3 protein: CASSLLHSREQSWPLNEQFF; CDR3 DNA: TGCGCCAGCAGCTTACTTCATTCGCGGGAGCAGAGTTGGCCCCTCAATGAGCAGTTCTTC
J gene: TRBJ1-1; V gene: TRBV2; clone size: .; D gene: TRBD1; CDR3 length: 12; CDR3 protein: CARGTGGTEAFF; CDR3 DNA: TGTGCCAGAGGGACAGGAGGAACTGAAGCTTTCTTT
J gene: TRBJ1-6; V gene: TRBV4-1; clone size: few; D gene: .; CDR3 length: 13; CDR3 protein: CASSLRRDSPLHF; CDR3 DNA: TGCGCCAGCAGCCTAAGGCGGGATTCACCCCTCCACTTT
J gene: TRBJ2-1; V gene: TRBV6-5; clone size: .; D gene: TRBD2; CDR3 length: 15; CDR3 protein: CASQSSGRARDEQFF; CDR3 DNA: TGTGCCAGCCAATCTAGCGGGAGGGCCAGGGATGAGCAGTTCTTC
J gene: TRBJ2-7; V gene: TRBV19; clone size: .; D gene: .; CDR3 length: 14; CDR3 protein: CASADGGESYEQYF; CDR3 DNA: TGTGCCAGTGCGGACGGCGGAGAATCTTACGAGCAGTACTTC
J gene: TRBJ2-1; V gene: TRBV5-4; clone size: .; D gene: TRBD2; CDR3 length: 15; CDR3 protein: CAIDPGGVATDEQFF; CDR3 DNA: TGTGCCATCGACCCCGGGGGGGTAGCGACGGATGAGCAGTTCTTC
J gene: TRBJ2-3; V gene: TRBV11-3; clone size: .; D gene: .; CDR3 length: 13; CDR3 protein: CASSPKVSNTQYF; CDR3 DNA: TGTGCCAGCAGCCCTAAAGTCAGTAATACGCAGTATTTT
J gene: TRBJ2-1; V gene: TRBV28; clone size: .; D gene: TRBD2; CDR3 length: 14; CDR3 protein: CASSLAGGDNEQFF; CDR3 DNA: TGTGCCAGCAGTCTAGCGGGGGGGGACAATGAGCAGTTCTTC
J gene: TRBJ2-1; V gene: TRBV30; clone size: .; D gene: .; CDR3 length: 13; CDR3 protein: CAWNLRPYNEQFF; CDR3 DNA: TGTGCCTGGAACCTTAGACCGTACAATGAGCAGTTCTTC
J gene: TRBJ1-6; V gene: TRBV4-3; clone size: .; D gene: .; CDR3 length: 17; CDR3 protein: CASSQEVSGSYNSPLHF; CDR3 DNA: TGCGCCAGCAGCCAAGAGGTGTCAGGGTCCTATAATTCACCCCTCCACTTT
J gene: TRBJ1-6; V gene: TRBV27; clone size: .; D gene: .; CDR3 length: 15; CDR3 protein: CASSPVAAINSPLHF; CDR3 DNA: TGTGCCAGCAGCCCGGTTGCCGCCATTAATTCACCCCTCCACTTT
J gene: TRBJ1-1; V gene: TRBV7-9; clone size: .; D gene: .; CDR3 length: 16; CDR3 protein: CASSWTLGKMVDEAFF; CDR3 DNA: TGTGCCAGCAGCTGGACCCTTGGGAAAATGGTCGACGAAGCTTTCTTT
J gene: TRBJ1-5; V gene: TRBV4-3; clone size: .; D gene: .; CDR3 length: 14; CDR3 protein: CASSPNTLGQPQHF; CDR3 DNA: TGCGCCAGCAGCCCAAACACCTTAGGTCAGCCCCAGCATTTT
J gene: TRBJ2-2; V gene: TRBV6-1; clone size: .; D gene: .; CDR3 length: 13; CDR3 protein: CASSESGAGELFF; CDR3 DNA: TGTGCCAGCAGTGAATCGGGGGCCGGGGAGCTGTTTTTT
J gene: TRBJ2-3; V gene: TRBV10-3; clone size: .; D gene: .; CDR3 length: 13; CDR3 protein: CAIRTYSTDTQYF; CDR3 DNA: TGTGCCATCAGAACTTATAGCACAGATACGCAGTATTTT
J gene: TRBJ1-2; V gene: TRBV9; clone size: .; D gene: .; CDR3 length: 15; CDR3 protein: CASSVDPTANYGYTF; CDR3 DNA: TGTGCCAGCAGCGTAGATCCAACGGCTAACTATGGCTACACCTTC
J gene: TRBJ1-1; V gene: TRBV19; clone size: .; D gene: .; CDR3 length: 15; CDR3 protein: CASIFVRGKDTEAFF; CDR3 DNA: TGTGCCAGTATTTTTGTTAGGGGGAAGGACACTGAAGCTTTCTTT
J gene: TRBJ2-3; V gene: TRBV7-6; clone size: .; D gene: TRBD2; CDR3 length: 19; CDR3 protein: CASSGGGVGGRWDTDTQYF; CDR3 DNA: TGTGCCAGCAGCGGAGGTGGGGTAGGCGGGAGATGGGACACAGATACGCAGTATTTT
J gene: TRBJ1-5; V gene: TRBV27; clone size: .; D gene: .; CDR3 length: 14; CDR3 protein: CASSLGGAYQPQHF; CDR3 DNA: TGTGCCAGCAGTTTAGGGGGGGCATATCAGCCCCAGCATTTT
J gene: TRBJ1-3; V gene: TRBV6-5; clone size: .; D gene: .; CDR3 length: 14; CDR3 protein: CASNSGESGNTIYF; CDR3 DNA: TGTGCCAGCAATTCCGGGGAATCTGGAAACACCATATATTTT
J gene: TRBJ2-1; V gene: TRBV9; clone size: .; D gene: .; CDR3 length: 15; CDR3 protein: CASSPGVGRVGEQFF; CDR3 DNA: TGTGCCAGCAGTCCCGGGGTGGGGCGAGTGGGTGAGCAGTTCTTC
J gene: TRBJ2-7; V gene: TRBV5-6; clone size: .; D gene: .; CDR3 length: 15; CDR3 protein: CASSSLGESSYEQYF; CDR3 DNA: TGTGCCAGCAGTTCCCTCGGGGAGAGCTCCTACGAGCAGTACTTC
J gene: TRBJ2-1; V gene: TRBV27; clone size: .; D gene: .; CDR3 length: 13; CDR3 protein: CASSPRRIDEQFF; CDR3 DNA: TGTGCCAGCAGTCCCCGCAGGATCGATGAGCAGTTCTTC
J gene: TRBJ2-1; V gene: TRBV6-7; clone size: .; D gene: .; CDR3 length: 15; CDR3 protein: CAILNRDVSSDEQFF; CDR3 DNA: TGTGCCATTCTTAACCGGGACGTAAGTTCGGATGAGCAGTTCTTC
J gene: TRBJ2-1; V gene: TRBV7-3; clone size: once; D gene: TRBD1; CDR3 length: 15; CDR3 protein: CASSLGQGTYNEQFF; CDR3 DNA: TGTGCCAGCAGCTTGGGACAGGGTACCTACAATGAGCAGTTCTTC